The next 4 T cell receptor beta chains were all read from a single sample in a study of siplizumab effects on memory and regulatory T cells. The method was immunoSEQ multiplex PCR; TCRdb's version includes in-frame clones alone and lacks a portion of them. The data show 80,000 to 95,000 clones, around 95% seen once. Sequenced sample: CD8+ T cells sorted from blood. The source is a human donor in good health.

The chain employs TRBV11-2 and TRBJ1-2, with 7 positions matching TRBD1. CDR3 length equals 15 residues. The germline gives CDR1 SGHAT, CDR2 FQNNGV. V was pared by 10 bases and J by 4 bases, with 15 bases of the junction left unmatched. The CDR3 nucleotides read TGTGCCATAAAGTCGACAGGGCACACTTTCTATGGCTACACCTTC. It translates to CAIKSTGHTFYGYTF.

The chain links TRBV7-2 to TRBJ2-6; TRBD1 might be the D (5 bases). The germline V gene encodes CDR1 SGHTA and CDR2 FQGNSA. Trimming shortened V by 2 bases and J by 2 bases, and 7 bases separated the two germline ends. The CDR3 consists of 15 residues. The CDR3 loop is CASSLRGAGANVLTF. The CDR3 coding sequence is TGTGCCAGCAGCTTAAGGGGCGCTGGGGCCAACGTCCTGACTTTC.

This CDR3 reads CASSAHPGQMNTEAFF. The CDR3 nucleotides are TGTGCCAGCAGCGCCCACCCGGGACAGATGAACACTGAAGCTTTCTTT. V and J are TRBV9 and TRBJ1-1; 7 bases are shared with TRBD1. CDR3 length: 16 residues. The V segment lost 3 bases and the J segment 0 bases; nucleotides outside the gene matches: 8. From germline, CDR1 is SGDLS and CDR2 YYNGEE.

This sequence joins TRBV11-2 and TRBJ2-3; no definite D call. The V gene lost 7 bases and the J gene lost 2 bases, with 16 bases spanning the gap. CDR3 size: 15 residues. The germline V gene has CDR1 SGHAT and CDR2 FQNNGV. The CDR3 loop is CASTLEPTLTDTQYF. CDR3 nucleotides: TGTGCCAGCACCCTAGAGCCCACCCTCACAGATACGCAGTATTTT. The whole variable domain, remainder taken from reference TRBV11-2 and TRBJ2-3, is EAGVAQSPRYKIIEKRQSVAFWCNPISGHATLYWYQQILGQGPKLLIQFQNNGVVDDSQLPKDRFSAERLKGVDSTLKIQPAKLEDSAVYLCASTLEPTLTDTQYFGPGTRLTVL.